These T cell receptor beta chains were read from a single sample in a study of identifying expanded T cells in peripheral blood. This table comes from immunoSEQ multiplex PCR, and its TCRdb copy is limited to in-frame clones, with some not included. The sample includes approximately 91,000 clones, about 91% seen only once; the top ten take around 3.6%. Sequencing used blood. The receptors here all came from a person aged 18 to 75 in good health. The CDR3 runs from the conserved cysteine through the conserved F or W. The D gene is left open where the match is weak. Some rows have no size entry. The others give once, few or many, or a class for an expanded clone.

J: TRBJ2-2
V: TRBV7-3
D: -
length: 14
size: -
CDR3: CASSLSSNTGELFF
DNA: TGTGCCAGCAGCTTATCGAGCAACACCGGGGAGCTGTTTTTT

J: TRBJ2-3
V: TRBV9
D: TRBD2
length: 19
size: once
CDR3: CASSVAKWASGGFADTQYF
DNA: TGTGCCAGCAGCGTAGCTAAGTGGGCTAGCGGGGGATTCGCAGATACGCAGTATTTT

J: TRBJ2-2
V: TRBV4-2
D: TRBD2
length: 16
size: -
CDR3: CASSQDVAGDIGELFF
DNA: TGTGCCAGCAGCCAAGATGTAGCGGGGGACATCGGGGAGCTGTTTTTT

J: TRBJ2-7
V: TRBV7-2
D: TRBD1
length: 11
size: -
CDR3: CASSVPTGKYF
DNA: TGTGCCAGCAGCGTACCGACAGGGAAGTACTTC

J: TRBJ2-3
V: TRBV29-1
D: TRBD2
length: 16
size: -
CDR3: CSVLAGVRTSTDTQYF
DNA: TGCAGCGTCCTAGCGGGAGTTCGAACTAGCACAGATACGCAGTATTTT

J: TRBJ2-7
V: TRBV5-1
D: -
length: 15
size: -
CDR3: CASSLFPSPSGEQYF
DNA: TGCGCCAGCAGCTTGTTCCCTAGCCCTTCTGGAGAGCAGTACTTC

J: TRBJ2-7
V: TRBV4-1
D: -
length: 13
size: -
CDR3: CASSQGGAYEQYF
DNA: TGCGCCAGCAGCCAAGGTGGTGCCTACGAGCAGTACTTC

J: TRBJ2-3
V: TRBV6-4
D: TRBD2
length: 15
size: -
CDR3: CASSGLAGERDTQYF
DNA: TGTGCCAGCAGTGGCCTAGCGGGAGAGCGAGATACGCAGTATTTT

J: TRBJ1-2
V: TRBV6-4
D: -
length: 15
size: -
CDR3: CASSHRQDGGYGYTF
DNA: TGTGCCAGCAGCCACAGACAGGACGGAGGGTATGGCTACACCTTC

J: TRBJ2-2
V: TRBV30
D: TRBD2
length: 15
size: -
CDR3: CAWRNLAGDTGELFF
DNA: TGTGCCTGGAGGAACCTAGCGGGAGACACCGGGGAGCTGTTTTTT

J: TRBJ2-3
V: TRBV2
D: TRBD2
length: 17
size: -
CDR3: CASRERFGGGNTDTQYF
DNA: TGTGCCAGCAGGGAACGATTTGGCGGGGGGAACACAGATACGCAGTATTTT

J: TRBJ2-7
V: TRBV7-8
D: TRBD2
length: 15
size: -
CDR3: CASSLAASGAYEQYF
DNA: TGTGCCAGCAGCTTAGCGGCTAGCGGGGCCTACGAGCAGTACTTC